Included here is one TCR beta chain sequence, with context. Its cognate antigen is unknown. The data originate from a study of a mutant IDH1 vaccine in newly diagnosed glioma. Background on the study: Patients had eight vaccinations, in weeks 1, 3, 5, 7, 11, 15, 19 and 23. Before enrollment, the patients had been treated with radiotherapy alone, temozolomide alone, or both together. Most of them had received both.

Data came from immunoSEQ multiplex PCR; TCRdb stores just in-frame clones and leaves some out. The table has over 95,000 clones, roughly 90% seen once. The germline V and J ends were trimmed by 6 bases and 1 base, with 4 bases remaining between them. From germline, CDR1 is MDHEN and CDR2 SYDVKM. This CDR3 spans 11 amino acids. Notes on the study in general: A vaccine-induced immune response developed in around 94% of the patients.

Time point denoted: week 11, during vaccination. Vaccinated patients received 300 ug of mutant IDH1 20-mer peptide per dose, with topical imiquimod. The donors had new WHO grade 3 or 4 astrocytomas; these were IDH1-mutant and ATRX-lost. The TCR was taken from a woman aged 45-65 years with glioma. The sequences come from PBMCs, collected from a glioma patient whose treatment included an IDH1 peptide vaccine. This chain links TRBV28 with TRBJ2-7; D gene unclear. The CDR3 DNA is TGTGCCAGCAGAACTTCCTACGAGCAGTACTTC. This translates into CASRTSYEQYF.